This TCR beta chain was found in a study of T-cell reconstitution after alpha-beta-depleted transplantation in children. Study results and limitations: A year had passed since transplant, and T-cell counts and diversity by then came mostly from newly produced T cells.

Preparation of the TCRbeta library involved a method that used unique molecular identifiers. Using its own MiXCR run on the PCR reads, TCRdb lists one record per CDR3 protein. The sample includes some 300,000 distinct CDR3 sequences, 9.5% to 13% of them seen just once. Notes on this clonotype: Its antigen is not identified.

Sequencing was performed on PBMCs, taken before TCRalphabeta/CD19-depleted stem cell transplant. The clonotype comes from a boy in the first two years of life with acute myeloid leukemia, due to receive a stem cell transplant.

DNA for the CDR3: TGCGCCAGCAGCTTGACATTCTTGGGGAACACCGGGGAGCTGTTTTTT. It is translated as CASSLTFLGNTGELFF. The chain carries TRBV5-1 and TRBJ2-2; D gene uncertain. Germline-derived CDR1 and CDR2 are SGHRS and YFSETQ. The CDR3 is made up of 16 amino acids. The V end lost 1 base, the J end lost 1 base, and 11 bases lay between the germline ends.